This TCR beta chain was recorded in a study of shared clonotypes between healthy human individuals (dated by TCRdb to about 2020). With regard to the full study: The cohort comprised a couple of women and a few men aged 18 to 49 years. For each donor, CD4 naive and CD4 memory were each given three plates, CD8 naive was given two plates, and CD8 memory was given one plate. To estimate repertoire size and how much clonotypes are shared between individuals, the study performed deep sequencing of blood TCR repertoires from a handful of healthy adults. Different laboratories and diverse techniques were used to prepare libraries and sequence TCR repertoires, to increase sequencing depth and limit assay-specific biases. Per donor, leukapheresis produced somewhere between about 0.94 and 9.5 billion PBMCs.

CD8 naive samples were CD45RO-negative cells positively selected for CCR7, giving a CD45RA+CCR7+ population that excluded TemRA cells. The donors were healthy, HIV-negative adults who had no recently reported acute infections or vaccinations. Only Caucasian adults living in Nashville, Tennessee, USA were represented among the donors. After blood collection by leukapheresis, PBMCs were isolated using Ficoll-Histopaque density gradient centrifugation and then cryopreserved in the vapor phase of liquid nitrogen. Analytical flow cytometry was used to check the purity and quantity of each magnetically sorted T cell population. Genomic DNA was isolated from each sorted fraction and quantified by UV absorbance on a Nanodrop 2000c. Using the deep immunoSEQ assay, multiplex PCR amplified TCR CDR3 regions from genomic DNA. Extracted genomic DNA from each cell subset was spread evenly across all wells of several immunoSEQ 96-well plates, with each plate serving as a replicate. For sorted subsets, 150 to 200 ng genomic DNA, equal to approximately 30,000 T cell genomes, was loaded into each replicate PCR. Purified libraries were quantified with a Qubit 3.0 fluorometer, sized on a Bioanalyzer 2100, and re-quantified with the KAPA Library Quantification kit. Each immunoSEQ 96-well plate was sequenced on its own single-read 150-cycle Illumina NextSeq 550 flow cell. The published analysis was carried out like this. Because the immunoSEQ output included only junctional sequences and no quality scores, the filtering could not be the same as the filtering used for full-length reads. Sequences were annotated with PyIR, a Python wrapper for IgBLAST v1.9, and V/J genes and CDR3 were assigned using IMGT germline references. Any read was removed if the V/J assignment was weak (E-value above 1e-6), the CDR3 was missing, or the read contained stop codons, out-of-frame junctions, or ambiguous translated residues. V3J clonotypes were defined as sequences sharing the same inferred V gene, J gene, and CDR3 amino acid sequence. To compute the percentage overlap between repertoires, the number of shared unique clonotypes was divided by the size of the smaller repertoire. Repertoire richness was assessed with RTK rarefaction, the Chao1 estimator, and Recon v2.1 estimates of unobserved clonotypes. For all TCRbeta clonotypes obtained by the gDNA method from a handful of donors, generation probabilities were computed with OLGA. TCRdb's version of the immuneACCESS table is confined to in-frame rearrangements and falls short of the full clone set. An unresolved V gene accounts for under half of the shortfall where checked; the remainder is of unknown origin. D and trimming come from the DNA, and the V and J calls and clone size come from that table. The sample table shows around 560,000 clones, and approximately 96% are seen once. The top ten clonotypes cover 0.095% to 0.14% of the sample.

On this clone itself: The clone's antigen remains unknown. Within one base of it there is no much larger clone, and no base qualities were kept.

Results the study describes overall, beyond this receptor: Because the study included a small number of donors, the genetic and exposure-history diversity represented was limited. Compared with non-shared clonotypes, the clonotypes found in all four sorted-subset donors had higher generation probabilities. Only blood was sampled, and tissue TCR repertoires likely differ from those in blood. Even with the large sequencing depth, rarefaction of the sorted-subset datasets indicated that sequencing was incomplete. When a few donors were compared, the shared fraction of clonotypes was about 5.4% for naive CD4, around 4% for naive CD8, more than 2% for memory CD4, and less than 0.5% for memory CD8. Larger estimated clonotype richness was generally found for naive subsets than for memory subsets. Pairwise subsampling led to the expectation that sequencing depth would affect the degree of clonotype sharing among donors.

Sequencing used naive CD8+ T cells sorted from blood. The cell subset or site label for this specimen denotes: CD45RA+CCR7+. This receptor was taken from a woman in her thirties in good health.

DNA sequence: TGTGCCAGCAGCTTGGCCCTAGCGGGAGCGGGCTCCTACAATGAGCAGTTCTTC. It translates to CASSLALAGAGSYNEQFF. This receptor chain uses TRBV5-8 and TRBJ2-1; TRBD2 fits 10 bases in the junction. The CDR3 measures 18 amino acids from cysteine to phenylalanine. The kept DNA is CDR3 alone, 54 bases in frame from the first base. V and J are trimmed by 0 bases and 0 bases, and the gene matches miss 6 bases of the junction. The germline V gene supplies CDR1 SGHTS and CDR2 YDEGEE.